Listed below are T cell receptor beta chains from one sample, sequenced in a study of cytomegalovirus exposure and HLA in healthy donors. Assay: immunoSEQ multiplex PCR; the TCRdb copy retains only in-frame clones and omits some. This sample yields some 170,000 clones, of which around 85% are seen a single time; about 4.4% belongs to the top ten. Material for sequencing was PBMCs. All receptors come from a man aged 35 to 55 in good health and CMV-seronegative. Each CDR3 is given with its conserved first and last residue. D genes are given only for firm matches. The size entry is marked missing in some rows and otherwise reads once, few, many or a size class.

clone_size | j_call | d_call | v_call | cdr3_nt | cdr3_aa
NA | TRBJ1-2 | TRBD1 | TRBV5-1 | TGCGCCAGCAGCCCGGACAGGCCCGTTGGGTACACCTTC | CASSPDRPVGYTF
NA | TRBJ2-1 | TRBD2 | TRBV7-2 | TGTGCCAGCAGCTTAGAATCCCGGACTAGCGGGGGGCTAAATGAGCAGTTCTTC | CASSLESRTSGGLNEQFF
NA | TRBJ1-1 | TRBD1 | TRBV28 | TGTGCCAGCACCCTAGGGGGACAGGGGACTGAAGCTTTCTTT | CASTLGGQGTEAFF
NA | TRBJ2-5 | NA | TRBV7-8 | TGTGCCGGCAGCCCGTATGCCTCAGGGGCCCAACAAGAGACCCAGTACTTC | CAGSPYASGAQQETQYF
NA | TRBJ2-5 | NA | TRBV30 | TGTGCCTGGATTACAGGGTTTCCACAAGAGACCCAGTACTTC | CAWITGFPQETQYF
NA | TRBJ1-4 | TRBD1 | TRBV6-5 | TGTGCCAGCAGTTGGACAGGAGAAAAACTGTTTTTT | CASSWTGEKLFF
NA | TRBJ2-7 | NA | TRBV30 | TGTGCCTGGAGTGTACGGGGGGCAGTCAACGAGCAGTACTTC | CAWSVRGAVNEQYF
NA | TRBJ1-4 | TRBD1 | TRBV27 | TGTGCCAGCAGGCGGGGACAGGGAAATGAAAAACTGTTTTTT | CASRRGQGNEKLFF
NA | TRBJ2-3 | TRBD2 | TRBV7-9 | TGTGCCAGCAGCTACTATATGGGGACTAGCGGGGGGCCGGATACGCAGTATTTT | CASSYYMGTSGGPDTQYF
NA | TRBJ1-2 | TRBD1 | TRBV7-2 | TGTGCCAGCAGCTTAGTAGTTGGGACAGTGCCTGGCTACACCTTC | CASSLVVGTVPGYTF
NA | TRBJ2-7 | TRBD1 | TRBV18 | TGTGCCAGCTCACCACCGTCCGGGACAGGGTTCTCCTACGAGCAGTACTTC | CASSPPSGTGFSYEQYF
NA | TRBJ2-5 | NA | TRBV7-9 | TGTGCCAGCAGCTCTCAGGCTTACCAAGAGACCCAGTACTTC | CASSSQAYQETQYF
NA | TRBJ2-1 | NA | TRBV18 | TGTGCCAGCTCCCTGGGCGCGGGTTACAATGAGCAGTTCTTC | CASSLGAGYNEQFF
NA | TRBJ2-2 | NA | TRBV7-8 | TGTGCCAGCAGCTTAGCCCAGGACACCGGGGAGCTGTTTTTT | CASSLAQDTGELFF
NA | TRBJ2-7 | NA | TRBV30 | TGTGCCTGGAGTGTAAGCGAGTCCGAGCAGTACTTC | CAWSVSESEQYF
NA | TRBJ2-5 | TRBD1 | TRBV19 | TGTGCCAGTTCTCCGAGTGACAGGGGAAAGACCCAGTACTTC | CASSPSDRGKTQYF
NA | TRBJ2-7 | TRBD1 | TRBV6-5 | TGTGCCAGCAGCCCCAGACAGGGGGCGACCTACGAGCAGTACTTC | CASSPRQGATYEQYF
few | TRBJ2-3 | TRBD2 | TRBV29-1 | TGCAGCGGCCTGCCTAGCGGGGGTACTAATACGCAGTATTTT | CSGLPSGGTNTQYF
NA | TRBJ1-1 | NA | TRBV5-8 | TGTGCCAGCAGCCTGGGGGGAGTTGGCACTGAAGCTTTCTTT | CASSLGGVGTEAFF
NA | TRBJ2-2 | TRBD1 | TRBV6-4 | TGTGCCAGCAGTGACTCCGGGACAGGGAACACCGGGGAGCTGTTTTTT | CASSDSGTGNTGELFF
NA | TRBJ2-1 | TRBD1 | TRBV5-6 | TGTGCCAGCAGCAAAATCGACAGGGCACCCTACAATGAGCAGTTCTTC | CASSKIDRAPYNEQFF
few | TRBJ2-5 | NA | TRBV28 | TGTGCCAGCACCACTAGTTACGGGTGGGAGCAGTACTTC | CASTTSYGWEQYF
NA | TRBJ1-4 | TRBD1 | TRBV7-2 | TGTGCCAGCAGCCCCCGGACAGGGGGCGTAGGGGAACTGTTTTTT | CASSPRTGGVGELFF
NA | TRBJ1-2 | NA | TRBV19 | TGTGCCAGTAGTACCGCAGGGCCCTATGGCTACACCTTC | CASSTAGPYGYTF
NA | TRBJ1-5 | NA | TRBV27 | TGTGCCAGCAGTTTCGAGGCCGGTCAGCCCCAGCATTTT | CASSFEAGQPQHF
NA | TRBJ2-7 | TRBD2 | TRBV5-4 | TGTGCCAGCAGCTCTGGGGGGGGATCCTACGAGCAGTACTTC | CASSSGGGSYEQYF
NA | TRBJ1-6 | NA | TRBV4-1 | TGCGCCAGCAGCCAAGATCGCGGACAAGGGGTCACCCTCCACTTT | CASSQDRGQGVTLHF
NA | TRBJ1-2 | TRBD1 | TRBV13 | TGTGCCAGCAGCCCCGGCTGGGACAGGGGGTTCCTTAACTATGGCTACACCTTC | CASSPGWDRGFLNYGYTF
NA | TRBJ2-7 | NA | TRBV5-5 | TGTGCCAGCAGCTTGAGCACAGGGCTACCACGCGACGAGCAGTACTTC | CASSLSTGLPRDEQYF
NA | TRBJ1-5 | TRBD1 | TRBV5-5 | TGTGCCAGCAGCGTCGACAGGGTTGGGCGGCCCCAGCATTTT | CASSVDRVGRPQHF
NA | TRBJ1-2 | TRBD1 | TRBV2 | TGTGCCAGCAGTGGGACAGGGTATAGCTACACCTTC | CASSGTGYSYTF
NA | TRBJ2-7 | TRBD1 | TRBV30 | TGTGCCTGGAGCATCACAGGGGGCGACGAGCAGTACTTC | CAWSITGGDEQYF
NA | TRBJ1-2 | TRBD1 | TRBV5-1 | TGCGCCAGCAGCGTCACAGGGGTCGGTGGCTACACCTTC | CASSVTGVGGYTF
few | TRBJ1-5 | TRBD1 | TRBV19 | TGTGCCAGTAGTCTGGGACAGGGGGTAGAGCCCCAGCATTTT | CASSLGQGVEPQHF
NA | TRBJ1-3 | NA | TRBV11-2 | TGTGCCAGCAGCTTGCGGCCGATGAGGGCCTCTGGAAACACCATATATTTT | CASSLRPMRASGNTIYF
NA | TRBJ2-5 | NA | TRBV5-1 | TGCGCCAGCAGCTTGGCCGTAGGGAGCCAAGAGACCCAGTACTTC | CASSLAVGSQETQYF
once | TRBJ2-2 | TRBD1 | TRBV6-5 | TGTGCCAGCGGACGGACAGGACGCGCCGGGGAGCTGTTTTTT | CASGRTGRAGELFF
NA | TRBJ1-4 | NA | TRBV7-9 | TGTGCCAGCAGCTTACTGACAGGCCTAAATGAAAAACTGTTTTTT | CASSLLTGLNEKLFF
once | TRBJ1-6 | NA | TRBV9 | TGTGCCAGCAGCGTAGGGCGGGGATCACCCCTCCACTTT | CASSVGRGSPLHF
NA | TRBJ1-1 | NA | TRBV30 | TGTGCCTGGGCCAACGGTATGAACACTGAAGCTTTCTTT | CAWANGMNTEAFF
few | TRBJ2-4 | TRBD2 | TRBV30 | TGTGCCTGGGGAAGAGCTGGGATAGCGGGGTTCAAAAACATTCAGTACTTC | CAWGRAGIAGFKNIQYF
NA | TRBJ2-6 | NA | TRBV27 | TGTGCCAGCAGTTTACTTCACAGGAGCTCTGGGGCCAACGTCCTGACTTTC | CASSLLHRSSGANVLTF
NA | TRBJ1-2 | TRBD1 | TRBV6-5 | TGTGCCAGCAGTTGGGCAGGGGGCGGCTACACCTTC | CASSWAGGGYTF
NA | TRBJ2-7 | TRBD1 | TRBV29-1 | TGCAGCGTTGGGGACAGGGGCGTCAACGAGCAGTACTTC | CSVGDRGVNEQYF
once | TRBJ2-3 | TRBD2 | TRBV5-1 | TGCGCCAGCAGCCACGGACTAGCGGGGGGTTTTAGCACAGATACGCAGTATTTT | CASSHGLAGGFSTDTQYF
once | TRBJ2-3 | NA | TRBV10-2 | TGCGCCAGCAGCCGAGACTCCCGCACAGATACGCAGTATTTT | CASSRDSRTDTQYF
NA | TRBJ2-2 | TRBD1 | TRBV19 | TGTGCCAGTAGTATCGTTACCGGGACAGGGGCCCCCGGGGAGCTGTTTTTT | CASSIVTGTGAPGELFF
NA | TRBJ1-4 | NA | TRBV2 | TGTGCCAGCAGTGAAGTAGTCGAAAAACTGTTTTTT | CASSEVVEKLFF
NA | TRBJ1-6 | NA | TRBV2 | TGTGCCAGCAGGGGGACACGTAGCTCCTATAATTCACCCCTCCACTTT | CASRGTRSSYNSPLHF
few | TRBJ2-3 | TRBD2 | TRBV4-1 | TGCGCCAGCAGCCCTACCTTGACTAGCGGGGGGGACACGCAGTATTTT | CASSPTLTSGGDTQYF
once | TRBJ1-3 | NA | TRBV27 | TGTGCCAGCAGTTTCCACAGTCCTACAGACTACTCTGGAAACACCATATATTTT | CASSFHSPTDYSGNTIYF
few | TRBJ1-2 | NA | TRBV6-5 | TGTGCCAGCAGCCAGACACGTCGCTATGGCTACACCTTC | CASSQTRRYGYTF
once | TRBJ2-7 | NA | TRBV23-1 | TGCGCCAGCAGTCATCGGGTCAACGAGCAGTACTTC | CASSHRVNEQYF
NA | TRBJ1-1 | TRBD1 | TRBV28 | TGTGCCAGCAGTTTTCCCGACAGGGTCACTGAAGCTTTCTTT | CASSFPDRVTEAFF
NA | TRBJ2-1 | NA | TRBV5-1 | TGCGCCAGCAGCTCGCAGGGGGGCAATGAGCAGTTCTTC | CASSSQGGNEQFF
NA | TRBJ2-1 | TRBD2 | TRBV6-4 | TGTGCCAGCAGTGACTCAGTAGGGACTAGTAATGAGCAGTTCTTC | CASSDSVGTSNEQFF
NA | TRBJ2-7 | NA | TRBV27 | TGTGCCAGCAGGACACAGGGCAAATACGAGCAGTACTTC | CASRTQGKYEQYF